One sample yielded the 22 T cell receptor beta chains listed below, sequenced in a study of T cell responses to AZD1222 COVID-19 vaccine. The assay was immunoSEQ multiplex PCR, and TCRdb's table has in-frame clones only and misses some. The sample holds about 190,000 clones; about nine tenths are singletons and the top ten take more than 0.75%. This specimen consisted of peripheral blood, obtained on day 0 of AZD1222 vaccination. All receptors derive from an adult in good health.

For the CDR3, the DNA is TGTGCCAGCAGTTCCCCCCCGGGACTAGCGGGAATCGATGAGCAGTTCTTC. This encodes CASSSPPGLAGIDEQFF. The chain has TRBV27 and TRBJ2-1; 13 positions agree with TRBD2. Looked up from germline, CDR1 is MNHEY and CDR2 is SMNVEV (reference sequence). Trimming cost V 4 bases and J 8 bases; bases outside gene matches: 11. This CDR3 has 17 residues.

The rearrangement links TRBV7-2 to TRBJ2-7, with D perhaps matching TRBD1 (5 bases). The CDR3 loop spans 15 amino acids. Germline V lookup: CDR1 SGHTA, CDR2 FQGNSA. The V gene lost 5 bases and the J gene lost 0 bases, with 14 bases spanning the gap. In DNA form, the CDR3 reads TGTGCCAGCAGCCCTAGGGGTTCCTCCTCCTACGAGCAGTACTTC. Translation gives CASSPRGSSSYEQYF.

This clone came up once. The CDR3 bases are TGCAGCGTTGGAACTAGCGGGAGGGCGGGTGAGACCCAGTACTTC. It is translated as CSVGTSGRAGETQYF. The chain has TRBV29-1 and TRBJ2-5; 13 bases align to TRBD2. Germline trimming cut 4 bases from V and 5 bases from J; bases unmatched to any gene: 7. CDR1 is SQVTM, CDR2 ANQGSEA, per germline. This CDR3 spans 15 amino acids.

The chain combines TRBV7-3 with TRBJ2-7; 15 bases are shared with TRBD2. The CDR3 length is 17 residues. Germline CDR1 and CDR2: SGHTA and FQGTGA. Trimming removed 0 bases from V and 5 bases from J; junction bases left unmatched: 5. CDR3 nucleotide sequence: TGTGCCAGCAGCTTAACGGGGACTAGCGGGAGGTCCCACGAGCAGTACTTC. As protein: CASSLTGTSGRSHEQYF.

This chain uses TRBV19 with TRBJ2-1; 7 nucleotides match TRBD2. This CDR3 has 17 amino acids. CDR1 and CDR2 from the germline V gene are LNHDA and SQIVND (reference sequence). After removal of 4 bases from V and 0 bases from J, the junction contained 9 bases not matched to a gene. CDR3: CASSTLSSGLSYNEQFF. The DNA for the CDR3 is TGTGCCAGTAGTACCTTATCTAGCGGCCTCTCCTACAATGAGCAGTTCTTC.

The chain combines TRBV29-1 with TRBJ2-3; a weak D match, TRBD2 (7 bases). V was cut by 6 bases and J by 2 bases, with 18 bases left in between. The CDR3 is 15 amino acids. Germline V gene sequence: CDR1 SQVTM, CDR2 ANQGSEA. The CDR3 reads CSVGGGTTATDTQYF. The CDR3 DNA reads as TGCAGCGTGGGGGGGGGCACTACGGCCACAGATACGCAGTATTTT.

This chain uses TRBV11-2 with TRBJ2-3; D gene unclear. This CDR3 has 14 residues. The germline V gene has CDR1 SGHAT and CDR2 FQNNGV. Trimming removed 0 bases at V and 1 base at J, with 5 bases between. This CDR3 is CASSLDRGTDTQYF. DNA for the CDR3: TGTGCCAGCAGCTTAGATCGGGGCACAGATACGCAGTATTTT.

CDR3 DNA sequence: TGTGCCAGCAGCACCCGGACTAGCGTGTACAATGAGCAGTTCTTC. Translating gives CASSTRTSVYNEQFF. The genes are TRBV7-2 and TRBJ2-1; 9 nucleotides agree with TRBD2. Trimming at V came to 5 bases and at J to 4 bases, leaving 6 bases not matched to a gene. The CDR3 covers 15 residues. Germline-derived CDR1 and CDR2 are SGHTA and FQGNSA.

This sequence joins TRBV9 and TRBJ1-1; D might be TRBD1 (5 bases). The V gene lost 5 bases and the J gene lost 3 bases, with 14 bases spanning the gap. Per germline, CDR1 SGDLS and CDR2 YYNGEE. The CDR3 extends over 14 amino acids. The CDR3 reads CASRAGVGDTEAFF. The CDR3, as DNA: TGTGCCAGCAGGGCGGGCGTGGGGGACACTGAAGCTTTCTTT.

This sequence joins TRBV7-9 and TRBJ1-6; no firm D call. Germline assignment: CDR1 SEHNR and CDR2 FQNEAQ (reference sequence). Trimming stripped 1 base from V and 2 bases from J, with 12 bases between. This CDR3 comprises 17 residues. CDR3 bases: TGTGCCAGCAGCTTAGGACGGGAAGGGACCTATAATTCACCCCTCCACTTT. This gives the protein CASSLGREGTYNSPLHF. Full variable domain (outside the CDR3, taken from reference TRBV7-9 and TRBJ1-6): DTGVSQNPRHKITKRGQNVTFRCDPISEHNRLYWYRQTLGQGPEFLTYFQNEAQLEKSRLLSDRFSAERPKGSFSTLEIQRTEQGDSAMYLCASSLGREGTYNSPLHFGNGTRLTVT.

The sample holds one count of this clone. The rearrangement joins TRBV18 to TRBJ2-3; no definite D call. The V end lost 3 bases, the J end lost 4 bases, and 11 bases lay between the germline ends. Germline CDR1 and CDR2: KGHSH and LQKENI. The CDR3 runs 14 residues. The CDR3 DNA reads TGTGCCAGCTCACCCCAAGGGTCGGCAGATACGCAGTATTTT. It translates to CASSPQGSADTQYF. Based on the CDR3 plus reference TRBV18 and TRBJ2-3, the full variable domain is NAGVMQNPRHLVRRRGQEARLRCSPMKGHSHVYWYRQLPEEGLKFMVYLQKENIIDESGMPKERFSAEFPKEGPSILRIQQVVRGDSAAYFCASSPQGSADTQYFGPGTRLTVL.

The chain recombines TRBV28 with TRBJ1-2, with a tentative D call TRBD1 (6 bases). CDR3 size: 13 residues. V dropped 5 bases and J dropped 2 bases, with 9 bases sitting between them. Germline CDR1 MDHEN, CDR2 SYDVKM. The chain's CDR3 is CASSVTGNYGYTF. The DNA for the CDR3 is TGTGCCAGCAGTGTAACAGGGAACTATGGCTACACCTTC.

V is TRBV19 and J is TRBJ1-1, with D possibly being TRBD1 (5 bases). CDR1 and CDR2 from the germline V gene are LNHDA and SQIVND (reference sequence). Trimming removed 0 bases from V and 4 bases from J, with 12 bases in between. The CDR3 spans 15 residues. CDR3 sequence: CASSIDPLGATEAFF. Here the CDR3 DNA reads TGTGCCAGTAGTATAGACCCCCTAGGGGCCACTGAAGCTTTCTTT.

The genes are TRBV6-6 and TRBJ2-4; 8 nucleotides match TRBD1. Germline V gene data show CDR1 as MNHNY and CDR2 as SVGAGI (reference sequence). The V gene end was trimmed by 5 bases and the J gene end by 5 bases; junction bases not matched to a gene: 11. This CDR3 has 16 amino acids. CDR3 region: CASSHPGRDRQNIQYF. CDR3 DNA sequence: TGTGCCAGCAGTCACCCCGGGCGGGACAGGCAAAACATTCAGTACTTC.

The chain links TRBV20-1 to TRBJ1-2; D is unclear. Germline values: CDR1 DFQATT, CDR2 SNEGSKA (reference sequence). This CDR3 is built from 11 residues. Trimming stripped 3 bases from V and 0 bases from J, with 2 bases between. The CDR3 sequence: CSASANYGYTF. CDR3 nucleotide sequence: TGCAGTGCTAGCGCTAACTATGGCTACACCTTC.

V is TRBV7-2 and J is TRBJ2-2, with 8 bases that match TRBD1. The CDR3 totals 15 residues. Germline CDR1 reads SGHTA; CDR2 reads FQGNSA. Trimming at V came to 3 bases and at J to 6 bases, leaving 6 bases not matched to a gene. The CDR3 region has the DNA TGTGCCAGCAGCTTCCCGGGACAGGTCCCCGGGGAGCTGTTTTTT. It yields the protein CASSFPGQVPGELFF.

V gene TRBV6-5 combines with J gene TRBJ2-1; a weak D match, TRBD2 (6 bases). V gave up 6 bases and J gave up 4 bases, with 13 bases separating them. Germline V gene data show CDR1 as MNHEY and CDR2 as SVGAGI. The CDR3 is 14 residues long. CDR3 residues: CASRKSGLYNEQFF. CDR3 nucleotide sequence: TGTGCCAGCAGAAAAAGCGGGTTATACAATGAGCAGTTCTTC.

This clone occurred once. The chain employs TRBV28 and TRBJ1-2; the match to TRBD1 covers 7 bases. CDR3 length equals 15 residues. The germline CDR1 and CDR2 sequences are MDHEN and SYDVKM. V shed 4 bases, J shed 2 bases, and the junction held 7 bases outside the gene matches. CDR3 bases: TGTGCCAGCAGTTCCGCTGCGACAGGGAACTATGGCTACACCTTC. Translating gives CASSSAATGNYGYTF.

The genes are TRBV28 and TRBJ1-5, with D perhaps TRBD1 (5 bases). V shed 7 bases and J shed 0 bases, with 13 bases lying between them. The CDR3 sequence is 15 residues long. Germline CDR1 MDHEN, CDR2 SYDVKM. The CDR3 is CASTLNQGSNQPQHF. In DNA form, the CDR3 reads TGTGCCAGCACCTTGAACCAGGGTAGCAATCAGCCCCAGCATTTT.

DNA of the CDR3: TGTGCCAGCACCGATTTTATCCCAGATACGCAGTATTTT. Translated, it gives CASTDFIPDTQYF. This rearrangement joins TRBV7-2 to TRBJ2-3; D remains ambiguous. Trimming removed 7 bases from V and 4 bases from J, with 12 bases in between. Germline V gene data show CDR1 as SGHTA and CDR2 as FQGNSA. The CDR3 length is 13 residues.

The rearrangement links TRBV7-6 to TRBJ2-1; TRBD2 aligns across 9 bases. The CDR3 extends over 17 amino acids. Unmatched junction bases numbered 12, after V lost 5 bases and J lost 4 bases. The germline CDR1 and CDR2 sequences are SGHVS and FNYEAQ. In DNA, the CDR3 is TGTGCCAGCAGCCCGGGACTAGCTAGTGGGCTATACAATGAGCAGTTCTTC. Translated, it gives CASSPGLASGLYNEQFF.

V is TRBV7-9 and J is TRBJ1-6; 7 bases agree with TRBD1. This CDR3 has 15 amino acids. Germline CDR1 and CDR2: SEHNR and FQNEAQ (reference sequence). V was clipped by 5 bases and J by 7 bases; unmatched bases: 8. The CDR3 reads CASSRGQPQNSPLHF. DNA of the CDR3: TGTGCCAGCAGCCGGGGACAGCCCCAAAATTCACCCCTCCACTTT. The variable domain in full, completed from reference TRBV7-9 and TRBJ1-6, reads DTGVSQNPRHKITKRGQNVTFRCDPISEHNRLYWYRQTLGQGPEFLTYFQNEAQLEKSRLLSDRFSAERPKGSFSTLEIQRTEQGDSAMYLCASSRGQPQNSPLHFGNGTRLTVT.